The next 17 T cell receptor beta chains were all read from a single sample in a study of PD-L1 blockade in urothelial cancer. Profiled with immunoSEQ multiplex PCR; TCRdb holds only in-frame clones, not every one. Of 40,000 or so clones in the sample, 75% to 90% were seen once. Time point given: peripheral blood 6 weeks after treatment start. Sequenced material: PBMCs, taken around atezolizumab (anti-PD-L1) treatment. The receptors come from a man between 60 and 70 years old with urothelial cancer.

This chain links TRBV28 with TRBJ1-6; tentatively, D is TRBD1 (5 bases). The V and J ends lost 2 bases and 9 bases respectively, with 14 bases between them. Per germline, CDR1 MDHEN and CDR2 SYDVKM. This CDR3 comprises 15 residues. The CDR3 region has the DNA TGTGCCAGCAGTTTAATAATGGGGGGAGGTTCACCCCTCCACTTT. This encodes CASSLIMGGGSPLHF.

This chain joins TRBV6-6 and TRBJ2-1; D may be TRBD2 (5 bases). V shed 8 bases and J shed 2 bases, with 10 bases lying between them. Per the germline V gene, CDR1 is MNHNY and CDR2 is SVGAGI (reference sequence). There are 13 residues in the CDR3. The CDR3 DNA reads as TGTGCCAGCGTAAGCGGTGCCTACAATGAGCAGTTCTTC. This codes for CASVSGAYNEQFF.

This chain uses TRBV7-9 with TRBJ2-7; possibly TRBD1 for D (6 bases). In germline, CDR1 is SEHNR, CDR2 FQNEAQ (reference sequence). V was shortened by 3 bases and J by 1 base, with 13 bases between the two germline ends. The CDR3 has 15 amino acids. CDR3 in amino acids: CASSFFLQGSYEQYF. CDR3 sequence (DNA): TGTGCCAGCAGCTTCTTTCTACAGGGATCCTACGAGCAGTACTTC.

The V and J genes are TRBV9 and TRBJ2-5, with 7 bases fitting TRBD2. This CDR3 spans 14 amino acids. Trimming cost V 0 bases and J 5 bases; bases outside gene matches: 4. The germline V gene has CDR1 SGDLS and CDR2 YYNGEE. In DNA, the CDR3 is TGTGCCAGCAGCGTAGGGGGGGGTTCGGAGACCCAGTACTTC. Translating it yields CASSVGGGSETQYF.

The chain couples TRBV5-1 to TRBJ1-6; the D is unclear. The ends were cut back, 0 bases at V and 8 bases at J, with 9 bases in the middle. Germline V gives CDR1 SGHRS, CDR2 YFSETQ. The CDR3 has 14 residues. The CDR3 sequence: CASSLEKPDSPLHF. The CDR3 nucleotides are TGCGCCAGCAGCTTGGAAAAGCCCGATTCACCCCTCCACTTT.

The J gene is TRBJ2-1, the V gene TRBV18, with D perhaps matching TRBD2 (6 bases). The CDR3 consists of 15 residues. Deletions cut 4 bases from V and 4 bases from J, with 14 bases between. Germline CDR1 and CDR2: KGHSH and LQKENI. CDR3 amino acids: CASSRRELAYNEQFF. In DNA, the CDR3 is TGTGCCAGCTCACGTCGGGAGCTCGCGTACAATGAGCAGTTCTTC.

The count of this clone is one. V is TRBV7-9 and J is TRBJ2-7, with 9 bases lining up with TRBD1. The CDR3 is 15 residues long. V lost 5 bases to trimming and J lost 3 bases; unmatched junction nucleotides: 8. Germline V CDR1 and CDR2: SEHNR, FQNEAQ (reference sequence). The CDR3 here is CASSAPGQGYYEQYF. The CDR3 DNA is TGTGCCAGCAGCGCCCCGGGACAGGGCTACTACGAGCAGTACTTC.

The chain carries TRBV19 and TRBJ1-2; TRBD1 matches 7 bases. V was clipped by 8 bases and J by 2 bases; unmatched bases: 5. Germline loops: CDR1 LNHDA, CDR2 SQIVND (reference sequence). CDR3 length: 13 residues. Here the CDR3 reads CASHQQGNYGYTF. The CDR3 bases are TGTGCCAGTCACCAACAGGGGAACTATGGCTACACCTTC. The entire variable domain, with the rest obtained from reference TRBV19 and TRBJ1-2, is as follows: DGGITQSPKYLFRKEGQNVTLSCEQNLNHDAMYWYRQDPGQGLRLIYYSQIVNDFQKGDIAEGYSVSREKKESFPLTVTSAQKNPTAFYLCASHQQGNYGYTFGSGTRLTVV.

The gene calls are TRBV19 and TRBJ2-4; 10 bases are shared with TRBD2. The CDR3 length is 17 residues. With V trimmed by 6 bases and J by 0 bases, 8 bases remained unmatched. Germline V CDR1 and CDR2: LNHDA, SQIVND (reference sequence). As DNA, the CDR3 is TGTGCCAGTAGCTCCCTAGCGGGGGCCCTAGCCAAAAACATTCAGTACTTC. Translating gives CASSSLAGALAKNIQYF.

The chain has TRBV2 and TRBJ2-5, with D perhaps TRBD2 (5 bases). With 4 bases removed from V and 3 bases from J, the gap between germline ends came to 12 bases. CDR1 and CDR2 (germline): SNHLY, FYNNEI. The CDR3 consists of 14 residues. The CDR3 DNA sequence: TGTGCCAGCAGTGTTTTGCAAGCGGAAGAGACCCAGTACTTC. This codes for CASSVLQAEETQYF.

The V and J genes are TRBV5-4 and TRBJ1-3; 11 nucleotides align to TRBD1. V dropped 4 bases and J dropped 4; count of bases not matched to a gene: 7. The V gene's germline CDR1 is SGHNT and CDR2 YYREEE (reference sequence). The CDR3 extends over 16 amino acids. CDR3: CASSIPGQGGGNTIYF. The CDR3 nucleotides are TGTGCCAGCAGCATACCGGGACAGGGGGGCGGAAACACCATATATTTT. Complete variable domain (other parts from reference TRBV5-4 and TRBJ1-3): ETGVTQSPTHLIKTRGQQVTLRCSSQSGHNTVSWYQQALGQGPQFIFQYYREEENGRGNFPPRFSGLQFPNYSSELNVNALELDDSALYLCASSIPGQGGGNTIYFGEGSWLTVV.

Turning to this clone: The sample holds other DNA sequences that translate to the same CDR3. The genes are TRBV6-5 and TRBJ2-7; TRBD1 aligns across 11 bases. The CDR3 spans 15 residues. CDR1 and CDR2 (germline): MNHEY, SVGAGI. The trim removed 0 bases at V and 4 bases at J, leaving 2 bases unmatched. CDR3 in DNA: TGTGCCAGCAGTTACTCCGGGACAGGGGGGTACGAGCAGTACTTC. Residues: CASSYSGTGGYEQYF.

This sequence joins TRBV9 and TRBJ2-1; D possibly corresponds to TRBD2 (6 bases). V dropped 4 bases and J dropped 8 bases, with 16 bases sitting between them. This CDR3 contains 14 residues. Germline CDR1 is SGDLS and CDR2 is YYNGEE. CDR3 sequence reads: CASSLLGGGDEQFF. The CDR3 DNA is TGTGCCAGCAGCCTCCTCGGAGGCGGGGATGAGCAGTTCTTC.

The V and J genes are TRBV29-1 and TRBJ2-7, with 11 bases identical to TRBD1. The CDR3 consists of 13 residues. The junction had 5 bases not matched to a gene; V was cut back by 6 bases and J by 4 bases. Germline V gene sequence: CDR1 SQVTM, CDR2 ANQGSEA. CDR3 amino acids: CSVGGTGGYEQYF. CDR3 bases: TGCAGCGTCGGAGGGACAGGGGGTTACGAGCAGTACTTC.

The CDR3 loop is CASSREETQYF. In DNA, the CDR3 is TGTGCCAGCAGTAGAGAGGAGACCCAGTACTTC. This chain connects TRBV6-5 to TRBJ2-5; the D is unclear. Deletions cut 5 bases from V and 5 bases from J, with 6 bases between. The CDR3 loop spans 11 amino acids. Germline-derived CDR1 and CDR2 are MNHEY and SVGAGI.

Concerning this clone: The sample has other DNA sequences that encode this CDR3 too. The V gene is TRBV5-4, the J gene TRBJ2-3, with D possibly being TRBD2 (5 bases). V was cut by 1 base and J by 4 bases, with 7 bases left in between. The V gene's germline CDR1 is SGHNT and CDR2 YYREEE (reference sequence). The CDR3 has 13 residues. The CDR3 nucleotides read TGTGCCAGCAGCTTGCGAGGGTCAGATACGCAGTATTTT. This sequence encodes CASSLRGSDTQYF.

This clone was picked up a small number of times. This rearrangement joins TRBV7-9 to TRBJ1-5; D remains unclear. The CDR3 is 14 amino acids. Germline assignment: CDR1 SEHNR and CDR2 FQNEAQ (reference sequence). The V and J ends lost 1 base and 9 bases respectively, with 13 bases between them. For the CDR3, the DNA is TGTGCCAGCAGCTTAGTCGCGGGCTCCGGGCCCCAGCATTTT. It codes for CASSLVAGSGPQHF.